This section outlines one TCR beta chain sequence together with its context. The specificity of this receptor is unknown. No much larger clonotype is one base removed from it; base qualities were not supplied. Libraries were constructed by emulsion pairing. A second nested PCR with blocking oligos suppressed unpaired genes, then a third nested PCR added Illumina adaptors and barcodes. Each master mix for emulsion RT-PCR held about 5,000-280,000 T cells along with C-region, Stepout and V-region primers. The emulsions were generated using the Micellula Emulsion and Purification Kit, and the RT-PCR was run with Qiagen OneStep RT-PCR reagents. The pooled libraries were sequenced on an Illumina MiSeq using paired-end 2 x 250 reads. In the source study's methods: Read pairs were joined in Galaxy and clipped at the engineered overlap into separate alpha and beta files; unclipped reads were discarded. To assign alpha-beta pairs, the researchers used CompleteTCR, a MiTCR-based pipeline that relies on an R script to link chains sharing read cluster identifiers. TCR sequences that were observed only once, about 1-3.1% of the total, were removed as potential sequencing errors. TCRdb handled the public reads itself, with Q25 trimming in fastp and clone calling in MiXCR, and kept productive beta chains. Every distinct CDR3 protein forms one entry, paired with its most common genes and DNA. It is TCRdb's table, rather than the study itself, that gives the V and J calls and clone size. The sample table holds 3,500 to 4,500 distinct CDR3 sequences, of which about a third were seen once. Together, the top ten hold almost 35% of the sample.

This specimen comes from a study of T cell repertoires in breast cancer (dated by TCRdb to 2016 to 2017). General notes on the study: Samples profiled in the study came from tumors, lymph nodes and peripheral blood lymphocytes of breast cancer patients, along with peripheral blood from healthy control donors. ER+/PR+ status was present in the majority of the 21 patient tumors that were analyzed for shared TCRs. Nine healthy donors, of an age range similar to that of the patients, were included as controls. Sequencing yielded on average around 500,000 sequences per sample and 9.5 to 10 reads per input cell. Because breast cancer has a low mutational burden and common mutations are rare, the study reasoned that TCRs shared between breast cancer patients would target shared antigens. Tumors and tumor-involved lymph nodes were minced, digested with Liberase and DNase, and then passed through 70-um and 40-um filters. Blood samples were separated by Ficoll, whereas tumor-free lymph nodes were processed without any enzymatic digestion. The paper's findings and limits, for the study overall: Roughly 20 TCR pairs were shared across seven or more patient tumors and rarely found in control blood, suggesting possible tumor specificity. Genuine antitumor clones may have been missed because singleton TCRs were discarded and only part of each tumor was sampled. Emulsion RT-PCR was considered qualitative rather than quantitative, since transcript abundance and primer differences skewed clone recovery. Shared TCRs were encoded by various nucleotide sequences, which suggests selection and expansion based on antigen. Compared with tumor-free nodes, tumor-involved sentinel lymph nodes shared about fourfold more TCRs with matched tumor repertoires (about 8.3% versus 1.9%). Shared TCRs showed TRBV7 predominance, possibly reflecting tumor recognition or mispriming bias from eight TRBV7 primers.

CDR1 and CDR2, looked up from the germline V gene (reference sequence), are SEHNR and FQNEAQ. The V end loses 4 bases and the J end loses 5 bases, and a stretch of 11 bases separates them. From the cysteine through the phenylalanine, the CDR3 covers 14 amino acids. Just the 42-base CDR3 DNA is kept, in frame starting at base 1. To analyze paired alpha-beta TCRs of CD8+ T cells, the study used an expanded emulsion RT-PCR method with primers covering all TCR V genes. CD8+ T cells were isolated with a CD8 positive selection kit and incubated overnight in 8 to 10 IU/mL IL-2 before emulsion RT-PCR. The chain is encoded by TRBV7-9 joined to TRBJ2-2; no D gene is confidently identified. The receptor was isolated from a pool of human donors with breast cancer or a healthy control (not recorded which). The sample was CD8+ T cells. The DNA reads TGTGCCAGCAGCTCCGACACTGCTACCGGGGAGCTGTTTTTT. The translation is CASSSDTATGELFF.